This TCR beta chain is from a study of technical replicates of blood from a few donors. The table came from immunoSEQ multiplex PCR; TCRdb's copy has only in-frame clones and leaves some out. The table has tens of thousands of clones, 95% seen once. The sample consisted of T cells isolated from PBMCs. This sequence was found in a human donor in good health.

The CDR3 nucleotides read TGCGCCAGCAGCTTCCCCAACTACGGCGGGAACACTGAAGCTTTCTTT. Translated, it gives CASSFPNYGGNTEAFF. This chain connects TRBV5-1 to TRBJ1-1; unclear D gene. This CDR3 has 16 residues. V was pared by 2 bases and J by 1 base, with 15 bases between. Per the germline V gene, CDR1 is SGHRS and CDR2 is YFSETQ.